The 25 T cell receptor beta chains presented below share a single source sample, sequenced in a study of blood T cell repertoires in COVID-19. The method was immunoSEQ multiplex PCR; TCRdb's version includes in-frame clones alone and lacks a portion of them. The repertoire holds tens of thousands of clones, with roughly 87% as singletons. The sample was peripheral blood. The origin of the receptors is a man aged 50 or older with active COVID-19.

This rearrangement joins TRBV27 to TRBJ1-1; 7 bases fit TRBD1. The junction had 10 bases not matched to a gene; V was cut back by 5 bases and J by 7 bases. CDR1 and CDR2 (germline): MNHEY, SMNVEV (reference sequence). The CDR3 is 14 residues long. The DNA for the CDR3 is TGTGCCAGCAGTCCATTCGACAGGGTCGTTGAAGCTTTCTTT. Translated: CASSPFDRVVEAFF.

This sequence joins TRBV5-6 and TRBJ2-7, with 7 nucleotides matching TRBD1. Germline assignment: CDR1 SGHDT and CDR2 YYEEEE. V lost 4 bases and J lost 12; bases outside the gene matches: 7. This CDR3 is built from 11 residues. The DNA for the CDR3 is TGTGCCAGCAGCGGGACAGTTTCGTGGTACTTC. Protein: CASSGTVSWYF.

Only one count was recorded for this clone. This chain links TRBV7-9 with TRBJ1-1; the D is unclear. CDR3 size: 12 residues. CDR1 SEHNR and CDR2 FQNEAQ come from the germline V gene (reference sequence). V was clipped by 5 bases and J by 2 bases, with 6 bases between them. CDR3 bases: TGTGCCAGCAGCCTACTCAACACTGAAGCTTTCTTT. Its translation is CASSLLNTEAFF.

The J gene is TRBJ2-1, the V gene TRBV27; 14 bases line up with TRBD2. Trimming removed 0 bases from V and 6 bases from J; junction bases left unmatched: 4. The CDR3 is 17 amino acids. Per the germline V gene, CDR1 is MNHEY and CDR2 is SMNVEV (reference sequence). DNA for the CDR3: TGTGCCAGCAGTTTATCCCGACTAGCGGGAGGGCGCAATGAGCAGTTCTTC. The encoded protein is CASSLSRLAGGRNEQFF.

The V gene is TRBV6-4, the J gene TRBJ2-2; maybe TRBD1 (6 bases). With 4 bases removed from V and 1 base from J, the gap between germline ends came to 7 bases. CDR1 and CDR2 (germline): MRHNA, SNTAGT. This CDR3 contains 14 residues. The CDR3 sequence is CASSATGNTGELFF. CDR3 sequence (DNA): TGTGCCAGCAGTGCGACAGGGAACACCGGGGAGCTGTTTTTT.

V and J are TRBV29-1 and TRBJ1-1; 8 bases map to TRBD1. With V trimmed by 8 bases and J by 5 bases, 4 bases remained unmatched. From germline, CDR1 is SQVTM and CDR2 ANQGSEA. This CDR3 comprises 11 residues. This CDR3 reads CSSRTGTEAFF. The CDR3 nucleotides are TGCAGCTCCCGGACAGGGACTGAAGCTTTCTTT.

This sequence joins TRBV5-1 and TRBJ2-2, with a tentative D call TRBD2 (6 bases). Germline assignment: CDR1 SGHRS and CDR2 YFSETQ. The CDR3 has 14 amino acids. Trimming removed 2 bases from V and 1 base from J, with 6 bases in between. CDR3 in DNA: TGCGCCAGCAGCTTTAGCGGGAACACCGGGGAGCTGTTTTTT. Its translation: CASSFSGNTGELFF.

V and J are TRBV6-5 and TRBJ2-6; tentative D call: TRBD2 (5 bases). Trimming cost V 7 bases and J 1 base, with 11 bases left between them. Germline loops: CDR1 MNHEY, CDR2 SVGAGI. The CDR3 is made up of 15 amino acids. DNA of the CDR3: TGTGCCAGCACTATGGGGAGATCTGGGGCCAACGTCCTGACTTTC. Translating it yields CASTMGRSGANVLTF.

This rearrangement joins TRBV11-3 to TRBJ2-5, with 14 bases that match TRBD2. The CDR3 runs 17 residues. Germline V gene lookup returns CDR1 SGHNT and CDR2 YENEEA. V lost 4 bases, J lost 4 bases, and 8 bases stayed unmatched. The CDR3 loop is CASSSVPGLAGVETQYF. The CDR3, as DNA: TGTGCCAGCAGCTCGGTTCCGGGACTAGCGGGAGTAGAGACCCAGTACTTC.

This clone appeared a few times. The chain joins TRBV7-9 to TRBJ2-3; 7 bases agree with TRBD2. This CDR3 comprises 15 residues. The germline V gene encodes CDR1 SEHNR and CDR2 FQNEAQ (reference sequence). Trimming took 0 bases from V and 0 from J; bases not matched to a gene: 0. The CDR3 DNA is TGTGCCAGCAGCTTAGCGCGGGGGAGCACAGATACGCAGTATTTT. This gives the protein CASSLARGSTDTQYF. Full variable domain (missing parts from reference TRBV7-9 and TRBJ2-3): DTGVSQNPRHKITKRGQNVTFRCDPISEHNRLYWYRQTLGQGPEFLTYFQNEAQLEKSRLLSDRFSAERPKGSFSTLEIQRTEQGDSAMYLCASSLARGSTDTQYFGPGTRLTVL.

The J gene is TRBJ2-5, the V gene TRBV2; the D gene is possibly TRBD1 (5 bases). CDR1 and CDR2 from the germline V gene are SNHLY and FYNNEI. The CDR3 is 14 residues long. V shed 1 base and J shed 4 bases, with 10 bases lying between them. CDR3: CASSEGGEAETQYF. In nucleotides, the CDR3 is TGTGCCAGCAGTGAAGGGGGCGAGGCAGAGACCCAGTACTTC. Full variable domain (missing parts from reference TRBV2 and TRBJ2-5): EPEVTQTPSHQVTQMGQEVILRCVPISNHLYFYWYRQILGQKVEFLVSFYNNEISEKSEIFDDQFSVERPDGSNFTLKIRSTKLEDSAMYFCASSEGGEAETQYFGPGTRLLVL.

The gene calls are TRBV28 and TRBJ1-4; D gene unclear. Germline CDR1 reads MDHEN; CDR2 reads SYDVKM. V was cut by 0 bases and J by 8 bases, with 16 bases left in between. This CDR3 is 16 amino acids long. CDR3 bases: TGTGCCAGCAGTTTATGGGGAGCAGTCGGTGGGGAAAAACTGTTTTTT. It specifies CASSLWGAVGGEKLFF.

The chain links TRBV5-1 to TRBJ2-7, with a weak D call TRBD2 (6 bases). Trimming left V 2 bases short and J 3 bases short, with 12 bases between. Germline CDR1 and CDR2: SGHRS and YFSETQ. The CDR3 covers 14 residues. In DNA form, the CDR3 reads TGCGCCAGCAGCTTTGGCGGGGCAGTCTACGAGCAGTACTTC. Translating it yields CASSFGGAVYEQYF.

This rearrangement joins TRBV9 to TRBJ2-3, with 9 bases identical to TRBD2. The CDR3 runs 17 residues. CDR1 and CDR2 from the germline V gene are SGDLS and YYNGEE. J gave up 2 bases and V 0 bases, and 7 bases lay outside the gene matches. The CDR3 loop is CASSVDGRGGFTDTQYF. The DNA of the CDR3 is TGTGCCAGCAGCGTAGATGGGCGGGGGGGATTCACAGATACGCAGTATTTT.

The count of this clone is one. The chain is built from TRBV5-6 and TRBJ2-4, with TRBD2 matching 7 bases. V gave up 8 bases and J gave up 6 bases; unmatched junction bases: 8. This CDR3 has 13 amino acids. CDR1 is SGHDT, CDR2 YYEEEE, per germline. The CDR3 nucleotides read TGTGCCAGTGTTAGGGCTAGCGGAAACATTCAGTACTTC. This encodes CASVRASGNIQYF.

The chain uses TRBV5-4 and TRBJ2-7; 8 bases agree with TRBD1. Trimming at V came to 5 bases and at J to 5 bases, leaving 3 bases not matched to a gene. Germline V gives CDR1 SGHNT, CDR2 YYREEE (reference sequence). The CDR3 contains 12 residues. This chain's CDR3 is CASSPTGDEQYF. In nucleotides, the CDR3 is TGTGCCAGCAGTCCGACAGGGGACGAGCAGTACTTC.

The chain links TRBV28 to TRBJ2-7; D might be TRBD1 (5 bases). The ends were cut back, 6 bases at V and 12 bases at J, with 24 bases in the middle. The CDR3 covers 14 residues. The V gene's germline CDR1 is MDHEN and CDR2 SYDVKM. In DNA, the CDR3 is TGTGCCAGCAGAGAACAGGCTCTCGGCCAAGATTCGTACTTC. Translation: CASREQALGQDSYF.

The chain has TRBV20-1 and TRBJ2-3; no clear D gene. CDR1 is DFQATT and CDR2 is SNEGSKA in the germline V gene (reference sequence). Trimming shortened V by 3 bases and J by 4 bases, and 11 bases separated the two germline ends. This CDR3 is 13 amino acids long. This chain's CDR3 is CSASIGSPDTQYF. Written as DNA, the CDR3 is TGCAGTGCTAGTATCGGTAGCCCAGATACGCAGTATTTT.

This sequence joins TRBV5-6 and TRBJ2-7; tentative D call: TRBD1 (5 bases). Germline lookup yields CDR1 SGHDT and CDR2 YYEEEE. V was shortened by 0 bases and J by 10 bases, with 20 bases between the two germline ends. The CDR3 is made up of 15 amino acids. CDR3 sequence reads: CASSLASGNLLDQYF. The CDR3 bases are TGTGCCAGCAGCTTGGCCTCAGGGAACCTCTTGGATCAGTACTTC.

The rearrangement links TRBV27 to TRBJ2-7, with 7 bases matching TRBD1. The length of the CDR3 is 16 residues. Germline lookup yields CDR1 MNHEY and CDR2 SMNVEV (reference sequence). The junction had 10 bases not matched to a gene; V was cut back by 5 bases and J by 0 bases. In nucleotides, the CDR3 is TGTGCCAGCAGTAGACTAACAGGGGCCTTCTCCTACGAGCAGTACTTC. It specifies CASSRLTGAFSYEQYF.

The chain carries TRBV11-2 and TRBJ2-5; the match to TRBD2 covers 8 bases. V lost 5 bases and J lost 5; bases outside the gene matches: 4. The CDR3 runs 13 residues. Germline CDR1 and CDR2: SGHAT and FQNNGV. The CDR3 loop reads CASSGGRWETQYF. CDR3 nucleotides: TGTGCCAGCAGCGGCGGGAGGTGGGAGACCCAGTACTTC.

V and J are TRBV7-8 and TRBJ2-4, with D possibly being TRBD2 (6 bases). There are 17 residues in the CDR3. CDR1 is SGHVS, CDR2 FQNEAQ, per germline. Trimming stripped 2 bases from V and 2 bases from J, with 16 bases between. As DNA, the CDR3 is TGTGCCAGCAGCTTACGGCGGGGCGCAGCCCCCAAAAACATTCAGTACTTC. Its translation is CASSLRRGAAPKNIQYF.

Points on this clone: The likely explanation is a read error, given a far larger clone one base away. V gene TRBV6-5 combines with J gene TRBJ2-1, with TRBD2 identical over 10 bases. Germline V gives CDR1 MNHEY, CDR2 SVGAGI. The V and J ends lost 6 bases and 0 bases, in that order; junction bases with no gene match: 2. The CDR3 is 15 residues long. The CDR3 spells CASSSSGSSYNEQFF. The DNA of the CDR3 is TGTGCCAGCAGCTCTAGCGGGAGCTCCTACAATGAGCAGTTCTTC.

The V gene is TRBV25-1, the J gene TRBJ2-5; TRBD2 matches at 10 bases. V dropped 3 bases and J dropped 3; count of bases not matched to a gene: 4. The CDR3 has 15 amino acids. Germline V lookup: CDR1 MGHDK, CDR2 SYGVNS. This CDR3 is CASSELAGVKETQYF. The CDR3 coding sequence is TGTGCCAGCAGTGAGCTAGCGGGAGTAAAAGAGACCCAGTACTTC.

The chain has TRBV29-1 and TRBJ2-1; D possibly corresponds to TRBD2 (6 bases). Germline V gene lookup returns CDR1 SQVTM and CDR2 ANQGSEA. Trimming shortened V by 4 bases and J by 8 bases, and 12 bases separated the two germline ends. This CDR3 is 12 amino acids long. The CDR3 protein is CSVAGSGDEQFF. The CDR3 DNA is TGCAGCGTTGCGGGTAGCGGTGATGAGCAGTTCTTC.